Listed below are T cell receptor beta chains from one sample, sequenced in a study of cytomegalovirus exposure and HLA in healthy donors. TCRdb's table, derived via immunoSEQ multiplex PCR, lists solely in-frame clones and lacks some. The sample comprises 150,000 to 200,000 clones, almost 85% of which are singletons, and roughly 5.2% rests with the top ten. Material for sequencing was PBMCs. The source of these receptors is a girl aged 10-17 years in good health and CMV-seropositive. Each CDR3 is given with its conserved first and last residue. D genes are given only for firm matches. Clone size is stated in some rows and not others, as once, few, many or a class when expanded.

V gene: TRBV5-1
clone size: NA
J gene: TRBJ2-3
D gene: NA
CDR3 protein: CASSLDGESDTQYF

V gene: TRBV9
clone size: NA
J gene: TRBJ1-1
D gene: TRBD1
CDR3 protein: CASSAGTVEAFF

V gene: TRBV18
clone size: few
J gene: TRBJ1-5
D gene: NA
CDR3 protein: CASSPRQRGDGNQPQHF

V gene: TRBV28
clone size: NA
J gene: TRBJ2-5
D gene: NA
CDR3 protein: CASSLRGGAGRETQYF

V gene: TRBV27
clone size: NA
J gene: TRBJ2-1
D gene: NA
CDR3 protein: CASSFLLSSEQKLSSYNEQFF

V gene: TRBV5-6
clone size: NA
J gene: TRBJ1-2
D gene: TRBD1
CDR3 protein: CASSLGGGTGANLYGYTF

V gene: TRBV19
clone size: NA
J gene: TRBJ1-2
D gene: NA
CDR3 protein: CASSIRGGGNYGYTF

V gene: TRBV2
clone size: once
J gene: TRBJ1-5
D gene: TRBD1
CDR3 protein: CASSATGTENQPQHF

V gene: TRBV6-6
clone size: NA
J gene: TRBJ2-3
D gene: TRBD2
CDR3 protein: CASSYSSSGVIKQYF

V gene: TRBV7-8
clone size: NA
J gene: TRBJ1-1
D gene: NA
CDR3 protein: CASSLAPVGAVLNTEAFF

V gene: TRBV5-1
clone size: NA
J gene: TRBJ1-1
D gene: NA
CDR3 protein: CASTLDSLNTEAFF

V gene: TRBV19
clone size: NA
J gene: TRBJ1-5
D gene: TRBD1
CDR3 protein: CASSIGQGAEPQHF

V gene: TRBV6-1
clone size: NA
J gene: TRBJ1-3
D gene: NA
CDR3 protein: CASSEIYYSGNTIYF

V gene: TRBV7-2
clone size: NA
J gene: TRBJ1-5
D gene: NA
CDR3 protein: CASSLGSINQPQHF

V gene: TRBV7-2
clone size: once
J gene: TRBJ2-2
D gene: NA
CDR3 protein: CASSLVGGQGGELFF

V gene: TRBV6-6
clone size: NA
J gene: TRBJ1-5
D gene: TRBD1
CDR3 protein: CASSARTGGQPQHF

V gene: TRBV12-5
clone size: NA
J gene: TRBJ1-1
D gene: NA
CDR3 protein: CASEQGSQAFF

V gene: TRBV4-1
clone size: once
J gene: TRBJ2-3
D gene: NA
CDR3 protein: CASSQGPLGVSTDTQYF

V gene: TRBV28
clone size: NA
J gene: TRBJ1-5
D gene: NA
CDR3 protein: CASKIGQTYSNQPQHF

V gene: TRBV30
clone size: NA
J gene: TRBJ2-6
D gene: TRBD2
CDR3 protein: CAWRREGAKAGANVLTF

V gene: TRBV30
clone size: NA
J gene: TRBJ1-1
D gene: NA
CDR3 protein: CAWSGGRQLFMNTEAFF

V gene: TRBV2
clone size: once
J gene: TRBJ2-7
D gene: TRBD1
CDR3 protein: CASSEQGQGRYEQYF

V gene: TRBV7-9
clone size: NA
J gene: TRBJ1-5
D gene: TRBD1
CDR3 protein: CASSARTGTNNQPQHF

V gene: TRBV11-2
clone size: NA
J gene: TRBJ1-1
D gene: NA
CDR3 protein: CASSLNPGTEAFF

V gene: TRBV4-1
clone size: NA
J gene: TRBJ1-3
D gene: NA
CDR3 protein: CDSSQRTDYSGNTIYF

V gene: TRBV29-1
clone size: NA
J gene: TRBJ2-7
D gene: NA
CDR3 protein: CSYQASYEQYF

V gene: TRBV6-5
clone size: NA
J gene: TRBJ2-7
D gene: NA
CDR3 protein: CASSKGWLTYEQYF

V gene: TRBV9
clone size: NA
J gene: TRBJ1-1
D gene: NA
CDR3 protein: CASSVDTVNTEAFF

V gene: TRBV13
clone size: NA
J gene: TRBJ2-1
D gene: TRBD2
CDR3 protein: CASSYWTSGGYNEQFF

V gene: TRBV10-3
clone size: NA
J gene: TRBJ2-7
D gene: NA
CDR3 protein: CAIMSGYSYEQYF

V gene: TRBV30
clone size: NA
J gene: TRBJ2-5
D gene: TRBD1
CDR3 protein: CAWTADRATETQYF